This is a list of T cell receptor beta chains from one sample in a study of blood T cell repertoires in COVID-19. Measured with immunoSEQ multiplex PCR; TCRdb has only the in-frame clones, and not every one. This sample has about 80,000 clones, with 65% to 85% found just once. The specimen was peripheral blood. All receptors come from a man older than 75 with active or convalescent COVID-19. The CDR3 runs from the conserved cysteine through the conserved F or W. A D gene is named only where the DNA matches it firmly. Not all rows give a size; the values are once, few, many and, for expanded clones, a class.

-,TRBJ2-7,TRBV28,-,TGTGCCAGCAGTTCTCCAGGGTTGTCCTACGAGCAGTACTTC,CASSSPGLSYEQYF
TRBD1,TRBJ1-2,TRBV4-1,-,TGCGCCAGCAGCGAAGGGGGCGACCCCCACTACACCTTC,CASSEGGDPHYTF
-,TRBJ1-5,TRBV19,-,TGTGCCAGTAGTATAGACGGTTTTGGTCAGCCCCAGCATTTT,CASSIDGFGQPQHF
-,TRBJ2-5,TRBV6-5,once,TGTGCCAGCAGTTCTCTTGGACGGACAAAGGGGGAGACCCAGTACTTC,CASSSLGRTKGETQYF
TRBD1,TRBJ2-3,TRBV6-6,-,TGTGCCAGCAGTCGAGAACAGGGGGGCGTTAGCACAGATACGCAGTATTTT,CASSREQGGVSTDTQYF
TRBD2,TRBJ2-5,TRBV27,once,TGTGCCAGCAGTTGGGGGGTACTAGCGGGATTTGGAGAGACCCAGTACTTC,CASSWGVLAGFGETQYF
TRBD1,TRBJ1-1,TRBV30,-,TGTGCCTGGAGTCCCCCATCTCCAGGGGGGTTCACTGAAGCTTTCTTT,CAWSPPSPGGFTEAFF
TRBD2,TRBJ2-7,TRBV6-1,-,TGTGCCAGCAGTGTGGCTAGCGGGGGGACCCCCTACGAGCAGTACTTC,CASSVASGGTPYEQYF
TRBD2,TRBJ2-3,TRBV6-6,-,TGTGCCAGCAGTTCCACTAGCGGGCCAAGCACAGATACGCAGTATTTT,CASSSTSGPSTDTQYF
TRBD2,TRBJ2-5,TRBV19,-,TGTGCCAGTAGTATTGGGGGGGGAAGTGAGACCCAGTACTTC,CASSIGGGSETQYF
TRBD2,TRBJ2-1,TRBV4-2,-,TGTGCCAGCAGCCTGGAGGGACTAGCGGGGGGGAATGAGCAGTTCTTC,CASSLEGLAGGNEQFF
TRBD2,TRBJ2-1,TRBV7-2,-,TGTGCCAGCAGCTTACTAGCGGGAGGCTACAATGAGCAGTTCTTC,CASSLLAGGYNEQFF
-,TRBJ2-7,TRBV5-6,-,TGTGCCAGCAGCTTGTACGGGGGAGCGGCCTACGAGCAGTACTTC,CASSLYGGAAYEQYF
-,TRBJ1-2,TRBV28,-,TGTGCCAGCAGTTTACAGGGCTATGGCTACACCTTC,CASSLQGYGYTF
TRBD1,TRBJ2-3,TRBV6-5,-,TGTGCCAGCAGCTCGAGGGACAGGGGGCGGGATACGCAGTATTTT,CASSSRDRGRDTQYF
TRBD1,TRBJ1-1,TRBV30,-,TGTGCCTGGAGCACCGGGACAGGGGTTTTGAACACTGAAGCTTTCTTT,CAWSTGTGVLNTEAFF
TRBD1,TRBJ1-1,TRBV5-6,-,TGTGCCAGCAGCTTCGACAGGGCCACTGAAGCTTTCTTT,CASSFDRATEAFF
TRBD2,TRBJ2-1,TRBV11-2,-,TGTGCCAGCGTACTAGCGGGGGGTTCCAATGAGCAGTTCTTC,CASVLAGGSNEQFF
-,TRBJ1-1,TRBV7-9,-,TGTGCCAGCAGCTTTAACAGGGAACCGAACACTGAAGCTTTCTTT,CASSFNREPNTEAFF
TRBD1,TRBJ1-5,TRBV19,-,TGTGCCAGTAGTATCGGGACAGGGAACAATCAGCCCCAGCATTTT,CASSIGTGNNQPQHF
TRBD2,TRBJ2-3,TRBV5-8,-,TGTGCCACCCGCGGGAGGGGGGCAGATACGCAGTATTTT,CATRGRGADTQYF
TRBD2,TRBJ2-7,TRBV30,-,TGTGCCTGGAGTGTCATGGGAGTTGGGGCTAGCGGGACCGAGCAGTACTTC,CAWSVMGVGASGTEQYF
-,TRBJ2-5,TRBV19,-,TGTGCCAGTAGTATAGGGACATTCCAAGAGACCCAGTACTTC,CASSIGTFQETQYF
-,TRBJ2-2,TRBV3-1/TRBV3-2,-,TGTGCCAGTACCAGGGTCGACGCGAACACCGGGGAGCTGTTTTTT,CASTRVDANTGELFF